Sequencing of this T cell receptor (beta chain) was carried out in a study of blood T cell repertoires in COVID-19. Study-level background: Sites across the United States, Italy and Spain contributed samples from acute and convalescent COVID-19. PBMCs, B-cell-depleted T cells, or T cells were the source of the cDNA or gDNA that made up the material.

Original processing methods: Using reference gene primer amplification, nucleated cell counts were estimated. Assay: immunoSEQ multiplex PCR; the TCRdb copy retains only in-frame clones and omits some. V, J and clone size are those of that table, while D and trimming were read from the DNA. The repertoire includes 200,000 to 250,000 clones, 87% of them detected once, and 9.5% to 15% sits in the top ten. Deletions cut 1 base from V and 6 bases from J, with 16 bases between. Per the germline V gene, CDR1 is SGHRS and CDR2 is YFSETQ. The CDR3 is 15 amino acids. The chain recombines TRBV5-1 with TRBJ1-2; D may be TRBD1 (5 bases). The sample comprised peripheral blood. The sequence was collected from a woman aged 18-29 years who had recovered from COVID-19. The CDR3, as DNA: TGCGCCAGCAGCTTGATCTCGGGGGGAGCTGATGGCTACACCTTC. Translated, it gives CASSLISGGADGYTF. The full variable domain, rest sourced from reference TRBV5-1 and TRBJ1-2, is KAGVTQTPRYLIKTRGQQVTLSCSPISGHRSVSWYQQTPGQGLQFLFEYFSETQRNKGNFPGRFSGRQFSNSRSEMNVSTLELGDSALYLCASSLISGGADGYTFGSGTRLTVV.